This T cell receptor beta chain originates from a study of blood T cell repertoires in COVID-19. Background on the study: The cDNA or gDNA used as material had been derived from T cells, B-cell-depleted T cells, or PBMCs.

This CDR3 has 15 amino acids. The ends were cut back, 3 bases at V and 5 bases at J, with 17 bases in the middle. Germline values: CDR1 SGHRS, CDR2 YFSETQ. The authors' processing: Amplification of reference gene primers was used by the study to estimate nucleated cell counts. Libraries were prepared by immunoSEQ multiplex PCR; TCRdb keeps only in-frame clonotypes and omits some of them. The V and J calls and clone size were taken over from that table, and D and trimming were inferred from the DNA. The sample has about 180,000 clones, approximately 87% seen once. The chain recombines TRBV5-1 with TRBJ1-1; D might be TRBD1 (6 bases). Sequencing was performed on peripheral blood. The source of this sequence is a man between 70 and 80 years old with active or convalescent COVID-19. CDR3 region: CASSSQGGDTTEAFF. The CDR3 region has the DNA TGCGCCAGCAGCTCCCAAGGGGGGGACACGACTGAAGCTTTCTTT.